This TCR beta chain derives from a study of blood T cells in healthy people across ages (dated by TCRdb to between 2015 and 2016). Broadly, across the study: In model experiments, roughly one uniquely barcoded TCR beta cDNA molecule per two T cells was captured by template switching. Using deep sequencing normalized with unique cDNA molecular identifiers, the study measured how TCR beta repertoire diversity changes with age. The study analyzed two additional independent replicas of 1 million unique cDNA reads from the same blood draw for two donors, one aged 18 to 30 and one aged 80 or older. The donors were split into four age groups: young (average around 16 years), middle-aged (roughly 42), aged (approximately 60) and long-lived (82). To avoid experimental bias, donors of different ages were distributed randomly across sequencing lanes. The full study reports these points: Observed TCR beta diversity correlated strongly with the percentage of naive T cells measured by flow cytometry. The long-lived group showed more naive CD4+ T cells, fewer expanded clones and increased TCR diversity than the aged group, suggesting age selection. Bulk unsorted PBMC profiling prevented conclusive comparison of naive and antigen-experienced compartments. Observed TCR beta diversity per million T cells fell roughly linearly with age, and a significant reduction was already apparent by age approximately 40. Total diversity estimates from one million sequenced T cells were considered lower bounds and underestimates. Because the CMV infection status of the donors was unknown, age-related changes in expanded clonotypes may potentially have been confounded.

This clonotype has more than one count but fewer than ten. Its recognized antigen is unknown. No much larger clone is present one base from it, and per-base qualities are unavailable. The cysteine opens and the phenylalanine closes a CDR3 of 13 amino acids. The retained sequence is limited to the CDR3, 39 bases, with the frame set at the first base. CDR1 and CDR2 were assigned from the germline V gene as SQVTM and ANQGSEA. V is cut by 5 bases and J by 8 bases, and the space between the germline ends is 15 bases. Library construction relied on 5' RACE. The run used an Illumina HiSeq 2500. A second roughly 7 to 11 cycle PCR used a sample-barcoded 5' primer and a J-beta primer mix. Each TCR beta cDNA molecule received a unique molecular identifier from a template-switch 5' adaptor carrying 12 random nucleotides. Each sample yielded at least 3 million CDR3-containing paired-end reads. First-strand cDNA was synthesized from all RNA with the Mint cDNA synthesis kit, primed by a TRBC-specific oligonucleotide. All cDNA was treated with uracil-DNA glycosylase and then went through a first 18-cycle PCR with the universal primers M1SS and BC2_uni_R. The paper's processing steps were these. Each sample was normalized by randomly selecting 1 million high-quality reads, each carrying a distinct molecular identifier. Reads sharing molecular identifiers were discarded rather than binned into consensus sequences. MiTCR, run with a Q25 quality threshold and the strictest error-elimination algorithm, handled CDR3 identification, clonotype clustering and error correction. A nonparametric unseen species model with Euler transformation was used to estimate a lower bound on total TCR beta diversity. Clones were called with MiXCR by TCRdb after fastp trimmed the public reads at Q25, and only in-frame beta chains were retained. Entries that share a CDR3 protein sequence are merged under the most common genes and DNA. The V and J calls reflect TCRdb's pipeline rather than the authors' work. Recorded for this sample are more than 650,000 distinct CDR3 sequences; roughly 20% of them occurred a single time. The ten largest clones capture roughly a fifth of the sample.

Systemically healthy Caucasian individuals from Russia, over 30 in total and aged roughly 6 to 95 years, were included as donors. Each donor gave ten milliliters of peripheral blood, collected into EDTA-treated Vacutainer tubes. PBMCs were isolated by Ficoll-Paque density-gradient centrifugation, with at least 6.5 million obtained per sample. Total RNA was extracted from PBMCs with Trizol reagent, with at least 5.5 micrograms obtained per sample. Naive CD45RAhigh/CD27high T cell percentages were measured by flow cytometry on a PBMC aliquot from every donor. The sequence came from a man aged 70 or older in good health. The sample was blood. The V and J segments used are TRBV29-1 and TRBJ1-4, and TRBD1 may be the D gene, going by 5 matching bases. Here is the DNA: TGCAGCGTTCTGACAGCCCAGGGCGAAAAACTGTTTTTT. The translation is CSVLTAQGEKLFF.